This T cell receptor (beta chain) was profiled in a study of blood T cell repertoires in COVID-19. In the study overall: Collection of acute and convalescent COVID-19 samples took place in the United States, Italy and Spain. PBMCs, B-cell-depleted T cells, or T cells provided the cDNA or gDNA that made up the material.

The germline V gene has CDR1 MDHEN and CDR2 SYDVKM. The CDR3 totals 15 residues. Between the trimmed V and J ends, which lost 2 bases and 4 bases, there was a span of 12 bases. As originally analysed: The authors estimated nucleated cell counts from reference gene primer amplification. Only in-frame clones appear in the TCRdb table, and some are missing; sequencing was by immunoSEQ multiplex PCR. That table supplies the V and J calls and clone size; D and trimming were determined from the DNA. The repertoire holds about 330,000 clones, with 87% as singletons. Patients from Seattle were sampled longitudinally, starting during active infection.

This TCR was sampled from a man aged 30 to 39 with COVID-19, enrolled during active disease. The chain uses TRBV28 and TRBJ2-1; maybe TRBD1 (5 bases). The sequenced material came from peripheral blood. The CDR3 reads CASSLGPGFYNEQFF. The CDR3 bases are TGTGCCAGCAGTTTAGGGCCAGGGTTTTACAATGAGCAGTTCTTC.